Listed below are T cell receptor beta chains from one sample, sequenced in a study of T cells in Graves' hyperthyroidism and ophthalmopathy. TCRdb recomputed calls from the multiplex PCR reads with MiXCR, one row per CDR3 protein. Found here are about 500,000 distinct CDR3 sequences, approximately 16% of them singletons; the top ten hold 18%. Sequences were obtained from blood. Receptors were obtained from a woman aged 18-30 years with Graves' hyperthyroidism. CDR3s include the opening cysteine and the closing phenylalanine or tryptophan. The order of the fields is CDR3 DNA, CDR3 protein, J gene, V gene, clone size, D gene. D genes are given only for firm matches. The size field is filled for only some rows; it gives once, few, many or a size class.

CDR3 DNA: TGTGCCAGTAGTATCCGCCAGGGCTACGAGCAGTACTTC
CDR3 protein: CASSIRQGYEQYF
J gene: TRBJ2-7
V gene: TRBV19
clone size: -
D gene: -

CDR3 DNA: TGTGCCAGCACCCTCGGGGGGTTCAGCACAGATACGCAGTATTTT
CDR3 protein: CASTLGGFSTDTQYF
J gene: TRBJ2-3
V gene: TRBV12-3/TRBV12-4
clone size: many
D gene: TRBD2

CDR3 DNA: TGTGCCACGGGGACAGGAAATCAGCCCCAGCATTTT
CDR3 protein: CATGTGNQPQHF
J gene: TRBJ1-5
V gene: TRBV24-1
clone size: many
D gene: TRBD1

CDR3 DNA: TGTGCCAGCAGAGAGGACAGGTTCTTCCTCAATGAGCAGTTCTTC
CDR3 protein: CASREDRFFLNEQFF
J gene: TRBJ2-1
V gene: TRBV12-3/TRBV12-4
clone size: many
D gene: TRBD1

CDR3 DNA: TGTGCCAGCAGCTTAGTTGTAGGGAGAAGCTCTGGAAACACCATATATTTT
CDR3 protein: CASSLVVGRSSGNTIYF
J gene: TRBJ1-3
V gene: TRBV7-2
clone size: -
D gene: -

CDR3 DNA: TGTGCCAGCAGTTACAGTGTTCGGGGCTCAAATGAGCAGTTCTTC
CDR3 protein: CASSYSVRGSNEQFF
J gene: TRBJ2-1
V gene: TRBV6-6
clone size: few
D gene: -

CDR3 DNA: TGTGCCAGCAATTCGGGACTAGCGGGAGTGGGGACCGGGGAGCTGTTTTTT
CDR3 protein: CASNSGLAGVGTGELFF
J gene: TRBJ2-2
V gene: TRBV2
clone size: few
D gene: TRBD2

CDR3 DNA: TGTGCCAGCAGTAGGAGACAGGGGATTAGGGTTGATAATGAAAAACTGTTTTTT
CDR3 protein: CASSRRQGIRVDNEKLFF
J gene: TRBJ1-4
V gene: TRBV28
clone size: few
D gene: TRBD1

CDR3 DNA: TGTGCCAGCAGAGGAGCGGGGTACTATGGGCAGTACTTC
CDR3 protein: CASRGAGYYGQYF
J gene: TRBJ2-7
V gene: TRBV12-3/TRBV12-4
clone size: -
D gene: TRBD2

CDR3 DNA: TGTGCCATCAGTGACGGCGGCATCGGCTATGGCTACACCTTC
CDR3 protein: CAISDGGIGYGYTF
J gene: TRBJ1-2
V gene: TRBV10-3
clone size: many
D gene: -

CDR3 DNA: TGTGCCAGCAGCATGTCTAGCGGGGAAGATACGCAGTATTTT
CDR3 protein: CASSMSSGEDTQYF
J gene: TRBJ2-3
V gene: TRBV7-2
clone size: -
D gene: TRBD2

CDR3 DNA: TGCGCCAGCAGTGAGTCGTCCAAAGAGACCCAGTACTTC
CDR3 protein: CASSESSKETQYF
J gene: TRBJ2-5
V gene: TRBV10-1
clone size: many
D gene: -

CDR3 DNA: TGTGCCAGCAGCCCCAGCAGAGCGAACTATGGCTACACCTTC
CDR3 protein: CASSPSRANYGYTF
J gene: TRBJ1-2
V gene: TRBV9
clone size: few
D gene: -

CDR3 DNA: TGCGCCAGCAGCTTAGGGACTAGCGGGAGCACAGATACGCAGTATTTT
CDR3 protein: CASSLGTSGSTDTQYF
J gene: TRBJ2-3
V gene: TRBV12-3/TRBV12-4
clone size: many
D gene: TRBD2

CDR3 DNA: TGCAGTGCTAGATCGGGACAGGGGAGGGACGAGCAGTACTTC
CDR3 protein: CSARSGQGRDEQYF
J gene: TRBJ2-7
V gene: TRBV20-1
clone size: -
D gene: TRBD1

CDR3 DNA: TGTGCCAGCAGTGAATTAGGCAGACCGAACACTGTAACTGAAGCTTTCTTT
CDR3 protein: CASSELGRPNTVTEAFF
J gene: TRBJ1-1
V gene: TRBV28
clone size: -
D gene: -

CDR3 DNA: TGCAGTGCCGTGGACACTGACACTGAAGCTTTCTTT
CDR3 protein: CSAVDTDTEAFF
J gene: TRBJ1-1
V gene: TRBV20-1
clone size: many
D gene: -

CDR3 DNA: TGTGCCAGCAGCCAAGAGGCCAGCCCAAAGGTGGATGAGCAGTTCTTC
CDR3 protein: CASSQEASPKVDEQFF
J gene: TRBJ2-1
V gene: TRBV4-2
clone size: -
D gene: -

CDR3 DNA: TGCAGTGCTAGAGGACAGGGAGGCACATTTTACGAGCAGTACTTC
CDR3 protein: CSARGQGGTFYEQYF
J gene: TRBJ2-7
V gene: TRBV20-1
clone size: many
D gene: -

CDR3 DNA: TGTGCCACCAGTGGGCAGGGGGGGCAGCCCCAGCATTTT
CDR3 protein: CATSGQGGQPQHF
J gene: TRBJ1-5
V gene: TRBV24-1
clone size: -
D gene: TRBD1

CDR3 DNA: TGTGCCAGCACCCCATCCCCGGGACCAGACACAGATACGCAGTATTTT
CDR3 protein: CASTPSPGPDTDTQYF
J gene: TRBJ2-3
V gene: TRBV7-9
clone size: many
D gene: -

CDR3 DNA: TGCAGCGTTGAACGGGGGGACTCGCGCACAGATACGCAGTATTTT
CDR3 protein: CSVERGDSRTDTQYF
J gene: TRBJ2-3
V gene: TRBV29-1
clone size: -
D gene: TRBD2

CDR3 DNA: TGTGCCAGCAGAGGTGGGAGACAGAACTCCTACGAGCAGTACTTC
CDR3 protein: CASRGGRQNSYEQYF
J gene: TRBJ2-7
V gene: TRBV5-4
clone size: few
D gene: -

CDR3 DNA: TGTGCCAGTACATTGCGTGGGGGCTTGAACACTGAAGCTTTCTTT
CDR3 protein: CASTLRGGLNTEAFF
J gene: TRBJ1-1
V gene: TRBV19
clone size: -
D gene: -

CDR3 DNA: TGTGCCAGCAGTGAGAACAGGGACACTGAAGCTTTCTTT
CDR3 protein: CASSENRDTEAFF
J gene: TRBJ1-1
V gene: TRBV2
clone size: many
D gene: -

CDR3 DNA: TGTGCCAGCAGTGAAGTTTTGGAGGAGGTTCAGCCCCAGCATTTT
CDR3 protein: CASSEVLEEVQPQHF
J gene: TRBJ1-5
V gene: TRBV6-1
clone size: few
D gene: -

CDR3 DNA: TGTGCCAGCAGTTTATCGGGAGTGGCCGGGGAGCTGTTTTTT
CDR3 protein: CASSLSGVAGELFF
J gene: TRBJ2-2
V gene: TRBV12-3/TRBV12-4
clone size: few
D gene: -

CDR3 DNA: TGTGCCAGCAGCCAAGAAGGGGCCTGGCAAGATACGCAGTATTTT
CDR3 protein: CASSQEGAWQDTQYF
J gene: TRBJ2-3
V gene: TRBV3-1
clone size: -
D gene: -

CDR3 DNA: TGCAGTGCTACGGACAGGGGGGAGACCCAGTACTTC
CDR3 protein: CSATDRGETQYF
J gene: TRBJ2-5
V gene: TRBV20-1
clone size: few
D gene: TRBD1

CDR3 DNA: TGTGCCAGCAAGGTCAGCGGAAGCTCCTACAATGAGCAGTTCTTC
CDR3 protein: CASKVSGSSYNEQFF
J gene: TRBJ2-1
V gene: TRBV2
clone size: -
D gene: -

CDR3 DNA: TGCGCCAGCAGTGAAGGACTAGCGGGCATCCCGAACACCGGGGAGCTGTTTTTT
CDR3 protein: CASSEGLAGIPNTGELFF
J gene: TRBJ2-2
V gene: TRBV10-1
clone size: few
D gene: TRBD2

CDR3 DNA: TGCGCCAGCAGCTTGAACTCTCGAGGAGCAAGCACCGGGGAGCTGTTTTTT
CDR3 protein: CASSLNSRGASTGELFF
J gene: TRBJ2-2
V gene: TRBV5-1
clone size: -
D gene: -

CDR3 DNA: TGCAGTGCTAGTGGGGGAGCCGGCTACACCTTC
CDR3 protein: CSASGGAGYTF
J gene: TRBJ1-2
V gene: TRBV20-1
clone size: few
D gene: -

CDR3 DNA: TGTGCCAGCAGTGAAGTTCGTGGGGACACTGAAGCTTTCTTT
CDR3 protein: CASSEVRGDTEAFF
J gene: TRBJ1-1
V gene: TRBV25-1
clone size: -
D gene: -

CDR3 DNA: TGTGCCAGCAGCCCTGATGGCGGGCCTTACGAGCAGTACTTC
CDR3 protein: CASSPDGGPYEQYF
J gene: TRBJ2-7
V gene: TRBV7-9
clone size: few
D gene: -

CDR3 DNA: TGTGCCAGTACTAGCGATCACAACAATGAGCAGTTCTTC
CDR3 protein: CASTSDHNNEQFF
J gene: TRBJ2-1
V gene: TRBV2
clone size: many
D gene: TRBD2

CDR3 DNA: TGTGCCAGCTCACCAACTCGACAGGGAGTGAACACTGAAGCTTTCTTT
CDR3 protein: CASSPTRQGVNTEAFF
J gene: TRBJ1-1
V gene: TRBV18
clone size: few
D gene: TRBD1